This is a list of T cell receptor beta chains from one sample in a study of blood T cell repertoires in COVID-19. Some clones are missing from TCRdb's copy, which holds only in-frame ones; the method was immunoSEQ multiplex PCR. This table holds around 18,000 clones, approximately 80% found once. Sequencing used peripheral blood. Source of these receptors: an elderly man with acute or convalescent COVID-19. Each CDR3 is given with its conserved first and last residue. Each record gives: D gene, CDR3 length, V gene, J gene, CDR3 protein. A D gene is named only where the DNA matches it firmly.

d_gene: TRBD2
len: 15
v_gene: TRBV4-2
j_gene: TRBJ2-5
CDR3aa: CASSWSSSGQETQYF

d_gene: -
len: 15
v_gene: TRBV9
j_gene: TRBJ1-1
CDR3aa: CASQAADRWNTEAFF

d_gene: -
len: 15
v_gene: TRBV9
j_gene: TRBJ1-2
CDR3aa: CASSLSSFNNYGYTF

d_gene: -
len: 14
v_gene: TRBV5-4
j_gene: TRBJ1-4
CDR3aa: CASSLTGQEEKLFF

d_gene: -
len: 13
v_gene: TRBV7-2
j_gene: TRBJ1-5
CDR3aa: CASSSRTDQPQHF

d_gene: TRBD2
len: 15
v_gene: TRBV18
j_gene: TRBJ2-7
CDR3aa: CASSPLGLSGYEQYF

d_gene: TRBD1
len: 14
v_gene: TRBV3-1/TRBV3-2
j_gene: TRBJ1-2
CDR3aa: CASSRGQGTYGYTF

d_gene: TRBD2
len: 15
v_gene: TRBV4-3
j_gene: TRBJ2-1
CDR3aa: CASSLTSGGFNEQFF

d_gene: TRBD1
len: 15
v_gene: TRBV6-4
j_gene: TRBJ1-4
CDR3aa: CASSVPGQKNEKLFF

d_gene: -
len: 14
v_gene: TRBV7-8
j_gene: TRBJ1-1
CDR3aa: CASSLPGGDTEAFF

d_gene: TRBD1
len: 16
v_gene: TRBV6-5
j_gene: TRBJ2-2
CDR3aa: CASSYGQGAATGELFF

d_gene: TRBD2
len: 16
v_gene: TRBV29-1
j_gene: TRBJ2-5
CDR3aa: CSVSGGGSGRQETQYF

d_gene: TRBD1
len: 14
v_gene: TRBV6-5
j_gene: TRBJ1-2
CDR3aa: CASSAGTGPYGYTF

d_gene: -
len: 18
v_gene: TRBV19
j_gene: TRBJ1-5
CDR3aa: CASSIQPGHRAIYQPQHF

d_gene: TRBD1
len: 14
v_gene: TRBV14
j_gene: TRBJ2-7
CDR3aa: CASSRRQGTYEQYF

d_gene: -
len: 13
v_gene: TRBV30
j_gene: TRBJ1-2
CDR3aa: CAWSLQVNYGYTF

d_gene: -
len: 16
v_gene: TRBV5-1
j_gene: TRBJ2-1
CDR3aa: CASSLGGTSSYNEQFF

d_gene: TRBD2
len: 12
v_gene: TRBV6-5
j_gene: TRBJ2-7
CDR3aa: CASLAGDYEQYF

d_gene: -
len: 13
v_gene: TRBV10-1
j_gene: TRBJ1-2
CDR3aa: CASSSGFDYGYTF

d_gene: -
len: 15
v_gene: TRBV30
j_gene: TRBJ2-5
CDR3aa: CAWSLSASYQETQYF

d_gene: TRBD2
len: 14
v_gene: TRBV7-3
j_gene: TRBJ2-5
CDR3aa: CASSLGGGRETQYF

d_gene: TRBD1
len: 14
v_gene: TRBV7-2
j_gene: TRBJ1-2
CDR3aa: CASSSPRDSYGYTF

d_gene: TRBD1
len: 14
v_gene: TRBV20-1
j_gene: TRBJ2-2
CDR3aa: CSASTGQGSGELFF

d_gene: -
len: 11
v_gene: TRBV29-1
j_gene: TRBJ2-7
CDR3aa: CSVQSGVEQYF